These 22 T cell receptor beta chains came from one sample sequenced in a study of lymphopenia after photon versus proton radiotherapy (dated by TCRdb to about 2019). The library was built by means of the immunoSEQ multiplex PCR assay. The table was pulled from immuneACCESS by TCRdb, which kept in-frame rearrangements only. Such tables lose some clones; where checked, under half of the loss comes from unresolved V genes, and the rest has no known cause. The sample has tens of thousands of clones on record, about nine tenths of them singletons. Together, the top ten hold about 50% of the sample. The input for sequencing was peripheral blood, taken from a patient treated with proton-based radiotherapy. The receptor source for this set is a woman aged 60 to 75 with cholangiocarcinoma. Some clones in this sample may be carry-over from other donors' samples.

This chain joins TRBV18 and TRBJ1-2; the D is unclear. V dropped 2 bases and J dropped 6 bases, with 4 bases sitting between them. In germline, CDR1 is KGHSH, CDR2 LQKENI. The CDR3 is made up of 11 amino acids. CDR3 loop: CASSPGDGYTF. The CDR3 DNA sequence: TGTGCCAGCTCACCAGGGGATGGCTACACCTTC.

V usage is TRBV19 and J usage is TRBJ2-1; D is unresolved. V was shortened by 1 base and J by 7 bases, with 5 bases between the two germline ends. This CDR3 contains 12 residues. Germline V lookup: CDR1 LNHDA, CDR2 SQIVND (reference sequence). The CDR3: CASSIVGNEQFF. Here the CDR3 DNA reads TGTGCCAGTAGTATAGTGGGGAATGAGCAGTTCTTC. Filled out from reference TRBV19 and TRBJ2-1, the complete variable domain reads DGGITQSPKYLFRKEGQNVTLSCEQNLNHDAMYWYRQDPGQGLRLIYYSQIVNDFQKGDIAEGYSVSREKKESFPLTVTSAQKNPTAFYLCASSIVGNEQFFGPGTRLTVL.

The V call is TRBV19, the J call TRBJ2-1; TRBD1 agrees at 11 bases. V dropped 7 bases and J dropped 6; count of bases not matched to a gene: 5. Germline-derived CDR1 and CDR2 are LNHDA and SQIVND (reference sequence). The CDR3 contains 14 residues. The CDR3: CASKDRGRSNEQFF. CDR3 DNA sequence: TGTGCCAGTAAGGACAGGGGGCGAAGCAATGAGCAGTTCTTC.

The chain uses TRBV13 and TRBJ1-3; 8 nucleotides align to TRBD1. This CDR3 spans 17 amino acids. Germline trimming cut 5 bases from V and 0 bases from J; bases unmatched to any gene: 9. Germline-derived CDR1 and CDR2 are PRHDT and FYEKMQ (reference sequence). The DNA of the CDR3 is TGTGCCAGCAGCCCGAACAGGGGGGGCAGCTCTGGAAACACCATATATTTT. It yields the protein CASSPNRGGSSGNTIYF. Based on the CDR3 plus reference TRBV13 and TRBJ1-3, the full variable domain is AAGVIQSPRHLIKEKRETATLKCYPIPRHDTVYWYQQGPGQDPQFLISFYEKMQSDKGSIPDRFSAQQFSDYHSELNMSSLELGDSALYFCASSPNRGGSSGNTIYFGEGSWLTVV.

The chain has TRBV7-9 and TRBJ2-7, with 10 bases identical to TRBD2. The CDR3 is made up of 14 amino acids. Trimming took 8 bases from V and 3 from J; bases not matched to a gene: 7. Germline V gene sequence: CDR1 SEHNR, CDR2 FQNEAQ (reference sequence). CDR3 amino acids: CASSSGREYYEQYF. Written as DNA, the CDR3 is TGTGCCAGCTCCAGCGGGAGGGAATACTACGAGCAGTACTTC.

This chain connects TRBV25-1 to TRBJ1-3; D is unclear. CDR3 size: 16 residues. CDR1 is MGHDK, CDR2 SYGVNS, per germline. V was trimmed by 7 bases and J by 0 bases, leaving 16 bases between them. The CDR3 DNA follows: TGTGCCAGCACCCCCGAGGAAGGATACTCTGGAAACACCATATATTTT. Amino acid sequence: CASTPEEGYSGNTIYF.

This chain uses TRBV7-2 with TRBJ2-3, with 8 positions matching TRBD2. This CDR3 is 14 amino acids long. V dropped 4 bases and J dropped 4; count of bases not matched to a gene: 4. Per germline, CDR1 SGHTA and CDR2 FQGNSA. In DNA form, the CDR3 reads TGTGCCAGCAGCTCAGGACTAGCTGCAGATACGCAGTATTTT. This gives the protein CASSSGLAADTQYF.

The J gene is TRBJ2-7, the V gene TRBV4-1; D is ambiguous. CDR1 and CDR2 (germline): MGHRA, YSYEKL. Trimming stripped 1 base from V and 0 bases from J, with 10 bases between. The CDR3 runs 15 residues. The CDR3 sequence is CASSQVAQSSYEQYF. As DNA, the CDR3 is TGCGCCAGCAGCCAAGTCGCCCAAAGCTCCTACGAGCAGTACTTC.

The chain is built from TRBV23-1 and TRBJ2-2, with D possibly matching TRBD2 (7 bases). TRBV23-1 is noted as an ORF with a role that remains uncertain. Trimming pared 8 bases from V and 7 bases from J, leaving 20 bases between. The CDR3 covers 15 residues. For the CDR3, the DNA is TGCGCCAGCCCCAAGGGCCAGGGGAGGGACGGGGAGCTGTTTTTT. Translating it yields CASPKGQGRDGELFF.

This rearrangement joins TRBV6-5 to TRBJ2-7; TRBD1 aligns across 8 bases. Germline CDR1 MNHEY, CDR2 SVGAGI. The CDR3 covers 14 residues. The V gene end was trimmed by 2 bases and the J gene end by 2 bases; junction bases not matched to a gene: 2. For the CDR3, the DNA is TGTGCCAGCAGTTACGGGGGACAGGCCTACGAGCAGTACTTC. This encodes CASSYGGQAYEQYF.

In this sample, this clone turned up a few times. This chain connects TRBV9 to TRBJ1-2; TRBD1 matches at 7 bases. The CDR3 runs 13 residues. Germline assignment: CDR1 SGDLS and CDR2 YYNGEE. The V gene end was trimmed by 3 bases and the J gene end by 9 bases; junction bases not matched to a gene: 8. CDR3 sequence: CASSGQGHYRYTF. In DNA form, the CDR3 reads TGTGCCAGCAGCGGACAGGGCCATTATCGCTACACCTTC.

The chain is built from TRBV5-5 and TRBJ1-2; D is undetermined. The CDR3 is 14 amino acids. The germline V and J ends were trimmed by 0 bases and 1 base, with 7 bases remaining between them. Per the germline V gene, CDR1 is SGHKS and CDR2 is YYEKEE (reference sequence). The CDR3 DNA reads TGTGCCAGCAGCTTGGATCGGATTAACTATGGCTACACCTTC. This encodes CASSLDRINYGYTF.

The sample holds one count of this clone. The chain employs TRBV27 and TRBJ1-2, with D perhaps TRBD1 (6 bases). The CDR3 is 15 amino acids. The germline V gene encodes CDR1 MNHEY and CDR2 SMNVEV (reference sequence). V dropped 6 bases and J dropped 4 bases, with 18 bases sitting between them. The CDR3 DNA is TGTGCCAGCAGCCGCACCCTGGGGGCCCTCTATGGCTACACCTTC. The encoded protein is CASSRTLGALYGYTF.

This clone has only a few counts. J is TRBJ2-1 and V is TRBV5-1; no reliable D call. This CDR3 region has 14 residues. Trimming removed 3 bases at V and 10 bases at J, with 17 bases between. From germline, CDR1 is SGHRS and CDR2 YFSETQ. For the CDR3, the DNA is TGCGCCAGCAGCTCCCGAATAACCCGGTCGGAGCAGTTCTTC. The encoded protein is CASSSRITRSEQFF. The full variable domain, with the rest looked up from reference TRBV5-1 and TRBJ2-1, is KAGVTQTPRYLIKTRGQQVTLSCSPISGHRSVSWYQQTPGQGLQFLFEYFSETQRNKGNFPGRFSGRQFSNSRSEMNVSTLELGDSALYLCASSSRITRSEQFFGPGTRLTVL.

The rearrangement joins TRBV29-1 to TRBJ2-3; D call uncertain. The CDR3 length is 11 residues. Germline CDR1 reads SQVTM; CDR2 reads ANQGSEA. V gave up 7 bases and J gave up 2 bases, with 7 bases separating them. The CDR3 region is CSEGTTDTQYF. The CDR3 bases are TGCAGCGAAGGCACCACAGATACGCAGTATTTT.

The V and J genes are TRBV6-1 and TRBJ2-3; no firm D call. The CDR3 has 10 amino acids. Germline V gives CDR1 MNHNS, CDR2 SASEGT. V was shortened by 7 bases and J by 9 bases, with 8 bases between the two germline ends. This CDR3 is CASIRGTQYF. The CDR3 DNA follows: TGTGCCAGCATCCGTGGCACGCAGTATTTT.

The chain has TRBV6-5 and TRBJ2-7, with D possibly called TRBD1 or TRBD2 (5 bases each). The V gene's germline CDR1 is MNHEY and CDR2 SVGAGI. Trimming cost V 2 bases and J 6 bases, with 14 bases left between them. This CDR3 has 14 residues. The DNA of the CDR3 is TGTGCCAGCAGTTACGCAGGGAAGGGGACCGAGCAGTACTTC. Its translation: CASSYAGKGTEQYF.

CDR3 coding DNA: TGTGCCAGCAGTCCCCCCGGGACAGGGAGTCAGCCCCAGCATTTT. Translating it yields CASSPPGTGSQPQHF. The rearrangement links TRBV27 to TRBJ1-5; TRBD1 agrees at 9 bases. The J segment lost 6 bases and the V segment lost 5 bases, leaving 8 bases of the junction unmatched. This CDR3 has 15 amino acids. Germline V gene lookup returns CDR1 MNHEY and CDR2 SMNVEV (reference sequence).

This chain uses TRBV6-1 with TRBJ1-5, with 8 bases that match TRBD1. V was clipped by 8 bases and J by 4 bases; unmatched bases: 7. The CDR3 is made up of 14 amino acids. CDR1 and CDR2 (germline): MNHNS, SASEGT. The CDR3 here is CASGEDRVNQPQHF. CDR3 nucleotides: TGTGCCAGCGGGGAGGACAGGGTAAATCAGCCCCAGCATTTT.

V gene TRBV29-1 combines with J gene TRBJ1-1; TRBD1 aligns across 8 bases. The CDR3 extends over 12 amino acids. V lost 5 bases and J lost 4; bases outside the gene matches: 3. Germline V CDR1 and CDR2: SQVTM, ANQGSEA. CDR3: CSVNRGFTEAFF. DNA for the CDR3: TGCAGCGTTAACAGGGGGTTCACTGAAGCTTTCTTT.

The rearrangement links TRBV7-8 to TRBJ1-1; no definite D call. The CDR3 length is 13 residues. Germline CDR1 is SGHVS and CDR2 is FQNEAQ. The V end was cut by 5 bases, the J end by 0 bases, with 7 bases between. CDR3 coding DNA: TGTGCCAGCAGCGTCACAGTGAACACTGAAGCTTTCTTT. It yields the protein CASSVTVNTEAFF.

The chain is built from TRBV14 and TRBJ1-1; D remains ambiguous. V was pared by 1 base and J by 1 base, with 13 bases between. The CDR3 is made up of 16 amino acids. Per germline, CDR1 SGHDN and CDR2 FVKESK. The CDR3 DNA follows: TGTGCCAGCAGCCAAGTACTGTCAATTTCGAACACTGAAGCTTTCTTT. Translated, it gives CASSQVLSISNTEAFF.